This T cell receptor (beta chain) was found in a study of blood T cell repertoires in COVID-19. Germline CDR1 and CDR2: MNHNY and SVGAGI (reference sequence). The junction had 6 bases not matched to a gene; V was cut back by 2 bases and J by 6 bases. The CDR3 sequence is 16 residues long. Using immunoSEQ multiplex PCR, the repertoire was profiled, and TCRdb retains in-frame clones only, with some absent. The sample lists some 250,000 clones, roughly 84% occurring once. The rearrangement links TRBV6-6 to TRBJ2-1; 11 nucleotides align to TRBD2. The sequenced sample was peripheral blood. The receptor's source is a woman aged 18-29 years with acute or convalescent COVID-19. In DNA, the CDR3 is TGTGCCAGCAGTTACCTCGAGACTAGCGGGGCCAATGAGCAGTTCTTC. It yields the protein CASSYLETSGANEQFF.